The rows below give T cell receptor beta chains drawn from one sample of a study of blood T cell repertoires in COVID-19. Clones were read by immunoSEQ multiplex PCR, and TCRdb kept only the in-frame ones, dropping some. Of some 370,000 clones detected, 90% appear once; the ten largest clones hold 6.5%. What was sequenced was peripheral blood. These receptors all stem from a man aged 18 to 29 with active or convalescent COVID-19. CDR3s include the opening cysteine and the closing phenylalanine or tryptophan. Each record gives: CDR3 protein, CDR3 DNA, J gene, V gene, D gene, clone size. D genes are given only for firm matches. Only part of the rows carry a size: once, few, many, or a class if the clone is expanded.

CDR3 protein: CASSLGPINEQFF; CDR3 DNA: TGTGCCAGCAGCCTAGGCCCAATTAATGAGCAGTTCTTC; J gene: TRBJ2-1; V gene: TRBV7-3; D gene: .; clone size: .
CDR3 protein: CASRTGKKETQYF; CDR3 DNA: TGTGCCAGCCGGACAGGGAAGAAAGAGACCCAGTACTTC; J gene: TRBJ2-5; V gene: TRBV12-3/TRBV12-4; D gene: TRBD1; clone size: .
CDR3 protein: CASSWGGTDTQYF; CDR3 DNA: TGCGCCAGCAGCTGGGGAGGCACAGATACGCAGTATTTT; J gene: TRBJ2-3; V gene: TRBV5-1; D gene: .; clone size: .
CDR3 protein: CASSVAAGPWRTDTQYF; CDR3 DNA: TGTGCCAGCAGCGTAGCCGCAGGCCCGTGGAGGACAGATACGCAGTATTTT; J gene: TRBJ2-3; V gene: TRBV9; D gene: .; clone size: .
CDR3 protein: CASSLFGRAGEKLFF; CDR3 DNA: TGTGCCAGCAGCTTGTTTGGGAGGGCTGGTGAAAAACTGTTTTTT; J gene: TRBJ1-4; V gene: TRBV5-6; D gene: .; clone size: .
CDR3 protein: CASRPTSQLTYEQYF; CDR3 DNA: TGTGCCAGTAGACCCACCTCACAGCTAACCTACGAGCAGTACTTC; J gene: TRBJ2-7; V gene: TRBV19; D gene: .; clone size: .
CDR3 protein: CASSLAPQGNTGELFF; CDR3 DNA: TGCGCCAGCAGCTTGGCCCCCCAGGGTAACACCGGGGAGCTGTTTTTT; J gene: TRBJ2-2; V gene: TRBV5-1; D gene: .; clone size: .
CDR3 protein: CSVDDWGYTF; CDR3 DNA: TGCAGCGTTGATGACTGGGGCTACACCTTC; J gene: TRBJ1-2; V gene: TRBV29-1; D gene: .; clone size: .
CDR3 protein: CASSSGLAGTDTQYF; CDR3 DNA: TGCGCCAGCAGCTCTGGTCTAGCGGGCACAGATACGCAGTATTTT; J gene: TRBJ2-3; V gene: TRBV5-1; D gene: TRBD2; clone size: .
CDR3 protein: CASNQADTQYF; CDR3 DNA: TGTGCCAGCAACCAGGCAGATACGCAGTATTTT; J gene: TRBJ2-3; V gene: TRBV7-9; D gene: .; clone size: .
CDR3 protein: CASSLSGRDYGYTF; CDR3 DNA: TGTGCCAGCAGCTTATCAGGGCGAGACTATGGCTACACCTTC; J gene: TRBJ1-2; V gene: TRBV11-2; D gene: .; clone size: .
CDR3 protein: CASSPPEGALLGKLFF; CDR3 DNA: TGTGCCAGCAGCCCCCCGGAGGGGGCTCTTTTAGGAAAACTGTTTTTT; J gene: TRBJ1-4; V gene: TRBV7-9; D gene: TRBD1; clone size: .
CDR3 protein: CASTISANTGELFF; CDR3 DNA: TGTGCCAGCACGATCAGCGCGAACACCGGGGAGCTGTTTTTT; J gene: TRBJ2-2; V gene: TRBV7-2; D gene: .; clone size: once
CDR3 protein: CASSSSGNNQPQHF; CDR3 DNA: TGTGCCAGCAGCTCGAGTGGTAACAATCAGCCCCAGCATTTT; J gene: TRBJ1-5; V gene: TRBV5-4; D gene: .; clone size: .
CDR3 protein: CASSQDLDMRLNSPLHF; CDR3 DNA: TGTGCCAGCAGCCAAGACCTGGACATGAGGTTGAATTCACCCCTCCACTTT; J gene: TRBJ1-6; V gene: TRBV4-2; D gene: .; clone size: .
CDR3 protein: CASSQVAGGNTEAFF; CDR3 DNA: TGCGCCAGCAGCCAAGTGGCAGGGGGCAACACTGAAGCTTTCTTT; J gene: TRBJ1-1; V gene: TRBV4-1; D gene: TRBD1; clone size: .
CDR3 protein: CASRTGVSGNTIYF; CDR3 DNA: TGTGCCAGCAGAACAGGAGTCTCTGGAAACACCATATATTTT; J gene: TRBJ1-3; V gene: TRBV28; D gene: .; clone size: .
CDR3 protein: CATSDLGTSGPGKETQYF; CDR3 DNA: TGTGCCACCAGTGATCTCGGGACTAGCGGGCCCGGAAAAGAGACCCAGTACTTC; J gene: TRBJ2-5; V gene: TRBV24-1; D gene: TRBD2; clone size: .
CDR3 protein: CAISAPTGNTEAFF; CDR3 DNA: TGTGCCATCAGTGCTCCGACAGGGAACACTGAAGCTTTCTTT; J gene: TRBJ1-1; V gene: TRBV10-3; D gene: .; clone size: .
CDR3 protein: CASSLTGANYGYTF; CDR3 DNA: TGTGCCAGCAGTTTGACAGGGGCGAACTATGGCTACACCTTC; J gene: TRBJ1-2; V gene: TRBV28; D gene: TRBD1; clone size: .